Below, 12 T cell receptor beta chains from the same sample are listed, as sequenced in a study of cytomegalovirus exposure and HLA in healthy donors. PCR employed 60 Vbeta and 13 Jbeta primers. Profiling relied on immunoSEQ multiplex PCR, and the TCRdb table lists in-frame clones only, not all of them. Of approximately 140,000 clones listed, 79% were seen once; the top ten hold 3% to 4%. Sequencing was carried out using PBMCs. The source is a human donor in good health.

The genes are TRBV27 and TRBJ1-1, with 11 bases that match TRBD1. This CDR3 is 13 amino acids long. V shed 3 bases and J 7 bases; nucleotides not matched to a gene: 1. Germline V CDR1 and CDR2: MNHEY, SMNVEV (reference sequence). The CDR3 region is CASSFGTGGEAFF. CDR3 nucleotide sequence: TGTGCCAGCAGTTTTGGGACAGGGGGTGAAGCTTTCTTT.

CDR3 nucleotides: TGTGCCAGCTCCCCGGGGTACACCCGAATTGAAGCAGATACGCAGTATTTT. Its protein product is CASSPGYTRIEADTQYF. The V and J genes are TRBV18 and TRBJ2-3; maybe TRBD2 (5 bases). The CDR3 length is 17 residues. Germline CDR1 and CDR2: KGHSH and LQKENI. V was cut by 6 bases and J by 4 bases, with 23 bases left in between. Filled out from reference TRBV18 and TRBJ2-3, the complete variable domain reads NAGVMQNPRHLVRRRGQEARLRCSPMKGHSHVYWYRQLPEEGLKFMVYLQKENIIDESGMPKERFSAEFPKEGPSILRIQQVVRGDSAAYFCASSPGYTRIEADTQYFGPGTRLTVL.

This chain joins TRBV28 and TRBJ2-1; tentative D call: TRBD1 (5 bases). Per the germline V gene, CDR1 is MDHEN and CDR2 is SYDVKM. This CDR3 spans 14 amino acids. V dropped 3 bases and J dropped 3 bases, with 9 bases sitting between them. In nucleotides, the CDR3 is TGTGCCAGCAGTTTTAGACAGATCTACAATGAGCAGTTCTTC. This encodes CASSFRQIYNEQFF.

This sequence joins TRBV7-9 and TRBJ2-1, with D perhaps TRBD2 (6 bases). The germline V gene has CDR1 SEHNR and CDR2 FQNEAQ (reference sequence). The CDR3 is 14 amino acids. V was trimmed by 7 bases and J by 8 bases, leaving 18 bases between them. In nucleotides, the CDR3 is TGTGCCAGCACCAAGCGGAGGGAGATCGATGAGCAGTTCTTC. As protein: CASTKRREIDEQFF.

The V call is TRBV15, the J call TRBJ1-4, with TRBD1 as a possible D gene (6 bases). V lost 0 bases, J lost 8 bases, and 7 bases lay in between. Looked up from germline, CDR1 is LNHNV and CDR2 is YYDKDF (reference sequence). The CDR3 covers 13 residues. The CDR3 bases are TGTGCCACCAGCAGAGACGACAGGGAAAAACTGTTTTTT. Translated, it gives CATSRDDREKLFF.

The chain employs TRBV13 and TRBJ2-1; D is possibly TRBD2 (6 bases). V shed 5 bases and J shed 2 bases, with 19 bases lying between them. CDR3 length equals 17 residues. Germline values: CDR1 PRHDT, CDR2 FYEKMQ (reference sequence). The CDR3 spells CASSQNEGTVTYNEQFF. CDR3 coding DNA: TGTGCCAGCAGCCAAAATGAAGGGACTGTGACCTACAATGAGCAGTTCTTC.

V usage is TRBV6-5 and J usage is TRBJ1-3, with D possibly matching TRBD1 (5 bases). Trimming removed 6 bases from V and 0 bases from J, with 9 bases in between. Germline-derived CDR1 and CDR2 are MNHEY and SVGAGI. This CDR3 has 14 amino acids. CDR3 nucleotides: TGTGCCAGCAGAGGGGCTAACTCTGGAAACACCATATATTTT. It translates to CASRGANSGNTIYF.

The V call is TRBV4-2, the J call TRBJ1-5, with a tentative D call TRBD1 (5 bases). The CDR3 spans 15 residues. With 0 bases removed from V and 4 bases from J, the gap between germline ends came to 10 bases. Germline CDR1 reads LGHNA; CDR2 reads YNFKEQ. CDR3 sequence: CASSQDQGQNQPQHF. In DNA form, the CDR3 reads TGTGCCAGCAGCCAAGATCAGGGCCAGAATCAGCCCCAGCATTTT.

The table lists this clone with a few counts. The chain joins TRBV19 to TRBJ2-5; D possibly corresponds to TRBD2 (5 bases). The V gene lost 4 bases and the J gene lost 0 bases, with 12 bases spanning the gap. The CDR3 loop spans 15 amino acids. Germline V CDR1 and CDR2: LNHDA, SQIVND (reference sequence). The CDR3 region is CASSKGSANQETQYF. The CDR3 DNA follows: TGTGCCAGTAGTAAGGGTAGCGCCAACCAAGAGACCCAGTACTTC.

This clone was observed a handful of times. The chain carries TRBV4-3 and TRBJ2-3; 8 bases map to TRBD1. After removal of 0 bases from V and 8 bases from J, the junction contained 10 bases not matched to a gene. Germline V lookup: CDR1 LGHNA, CDR2 YSLEER. CDR3 length equals 16 residues. This chain's CDR3 is CASSQDFRTGLSTQYF. The CDR3 region has the DNA TGCGCCAGCAGCCAAGATTTCCGGACAGGGCTTTCTACGCAGTATTTT.

V usage is TRBV12-5 and J usage is TRBJ2-1; 8 bases match TRBD2. The CDR3 is 14 amino acids. The germline V gene has CDR1 LGHNT and CDR2 FRNRAP. Trimming removed 6 bases from V and 8 bases from J; junction bases left unmatched: 9. The CDR3 DNA is TGTGCTAGTGGGCGGGCGGGAGGCGCCGATGAGCAGTTCTTC. It codes for CASGRAGGADEQFF.

The chain is built from TRBV6-1 and TRBJ1-3; D may be TRBD1 (6 bases). There are 15 residues in the CDR3. Deletions cut 6 bases from V and 4 bases from J, with 16 bases between. Germline V gene sequence: CDR1 MNHNS, CDR2 SASEGT. The CDR3: CASSSQGRAGNTIYF. For the CDR3, the DNA is TGTGCCAGCAGCTCCCAGGGGCGAGCGGGAAACACCATATATTTT.